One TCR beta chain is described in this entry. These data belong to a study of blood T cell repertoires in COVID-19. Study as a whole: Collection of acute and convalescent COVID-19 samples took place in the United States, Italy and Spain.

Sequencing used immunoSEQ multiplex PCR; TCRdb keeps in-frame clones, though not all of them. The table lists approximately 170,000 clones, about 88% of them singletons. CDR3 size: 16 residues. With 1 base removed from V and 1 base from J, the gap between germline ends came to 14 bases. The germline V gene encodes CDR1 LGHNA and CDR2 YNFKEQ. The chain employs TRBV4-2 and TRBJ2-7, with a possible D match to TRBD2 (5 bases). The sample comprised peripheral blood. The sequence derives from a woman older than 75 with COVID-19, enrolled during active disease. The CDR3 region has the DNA TGTGCCAGCAGCCAAGGTGGCGGGCACCAGTCCTACGAGCAGTACTTC. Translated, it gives CASSQGGGHQSYEQYF.